This is a list of T cell receptor beta chains from one sample in a study of a mutant IDH1 vaccine in newly diagnosed glioma. These receptors' targets are unknown. Clones were read by immunoSEQ multiplex PCR, and TCRdb kept only the in-frame ones, dropping some. The data show under 150,000 clones, 80% seen once. The sample consisted of PBMCs, taken from a glioma patient whose treatment included an IDH1 peptide vaccine. All receptors come from a middle-aged man with glioma. The CDR3 runs from the conserved cysteine through the conserved F or W. The D gene is left open where the match is weak. The size entry is marked missing in some rows and otherwise reads once, few, many or a size class.

abundance	v_gene	j_gene	d_gene	CDR3aa	CDR3nt
NA	TRBV11-2	TRBJ2-1	TRBD2	CASSKTPGTSGHNEQFF	TGTGCCAGCAGTAAAACCCCCGGGACTAGCGGCCACAATGAGCAGTTCTTC
NA	TRBV5-1	TRBJ2-7	NA	CASSLALGPSSYEQYF	TGCGCCAGCAGCTTGGCCCTGGGCCCTTCTAGCTACGAGCAGTACTTC
NA	TRBV28	TRBJ2-7	NA	CASSWGTLSYEQYF	TGTGCCAGCAGTTGGGGGACACTTTCCTACGAGCAGTACTTC
NA	TRBV5-1	TRBJ2-7	NA	CASSGDSYEQYF	TGCGCCAGCAGCGGCGACTCCTACGAGCAGTACTTC
NA	TRBV28	TRBJ2-1	NA	CASSFSVFRTSYNEQFF	TGTGCCAGCAGTTTTAGTGTGTTTCGTACCTCCTACAATGAGCAGTTCTTC
NA	TRBV2	TRBJ2-7	TRBD1	CASSETPGAGGEQYF	TGTGCCAGCAGTGAAACCCCCGGGGCAGGGGGCGAGCAGTACTTC
NA	TRBV5-6	TRBJ2-5	NA	CASSLVQQETQYF	TGTGCCAGCAGCTTGGTTCAGCAAGAGACCCAGTACTTC
NA	TRBV28	TRBJ2-2	TRBD2	CASTSSGRSYTGELFF	TGTGCCAGCACCTCTAGCGGGAGAAGTTACACCGGGGAGCTGTTTTTT
NA	TRBV19	TRBJ1-3	TRBD1	CASRRTGAGNTIYF	TGTGCCAGTAGAAGAACAGGGGCTGGAAACACCATATATTTT
NA	TRBV5-6	TRBJ1-3	TRBD1	CASSFGTGLSGNTIYF	TGTGCCAGCAGCTTCGGGACAGGGCTCTCTGGAAACACCATATATTTT
NA	TRBV29-1	TRBJ2-5	NA	CSVDDRPTGEQYF	TGCAGCGTAGACGACAGGCCAACGGGTGAGCAGTACTTC
NA	TRBV7-6	TRBJ2-7	TRBD1	CASSTQTGGHEQYF	TGTGCCAGCAGCACCCAGACAGGGGGCCACGAGCAGTACTTC
NA	TRBV19	TRBJ2-5	TRBD2	CASSIGTGTSRRETQYF	TGTGCCAGTAGTATAGGGACGGGGACTAGCCGTCGGGAGACCCAGTACTTC
once	TRBV4-3	TRBJ2-1	TRBD2	CASSPRGSGGAHSSAQFF	TGCGCCAGCAGCCCCCGAGGGAGCGGGGGGGCCCATAGCAGCGCCCAGTTCTTC
NA	TRBV5-4	TRBJ2-5	TRBD2	CASSSGGAWETQYF	TGTGCCAGCAGTTCCGGGGGGGCGTGGGAGACCCAGTACTTC
NA	TRBV6-1	TRBJ1-4	TRBD1	CASRPPGQRNEKLFF	TGTGCCAGCAGACCTCCGGGACAGAGAAATGAAAAACTGTTTTTT
once	TRBV28	TRBJ1-4	NA	CASSFGGPLREKLFF	TGTGCCAGCAGTTTCGGGGGGCCGTTACGAGAAAAACTGTTTTTT
NA	TRBV20-1	TRBJ2-6	NA	CSFLGANVLTF	TGCAGTTTCCTGGGGGCCAACGTCCTGACTTTC
few	TRBV7-6	TRBJ1-5	NA	CASSSSGGGNQPQHF	TGTGCCAGCAGCTCTAGTGGGGGAGGCAATCAGCCCCAGCATTTT
NA	TRBV28	TRBJ2-1	NA	CASSLLISYNEQFF	TGTGCCAGCAGCCTTTTAATCTCCTACAATGAGCAGTTCTTC
NA	TRBV19	TRBJ1-5	NA	CASSIGQEVQPQHF	TGTGCCAGTAGTATTGGTCAGGAGGTTCAGCCCCAGCATTTT
NA	TRBV4-1	TRBJ2-7	NA	CASSQGPGLGEQYF	TGCGCCAGCAGCCAAGGTCCCGGATTAGGGGAGCAGTACTTC
NA	TRBV7-2	TRBJ2-1	TRBD2	CASSKTGTSMFF	TGTGCCAGCAGCAAAACCGGGACTAGTATGTTCTTC
NA	TRBV4-3	TRBJ1-1	NA	CASSQQWTEGTEAFF	TGCGCCAGCAGCCAACAATGGACGGAGGGGACTGAAGCTTTCTTT
NA	TRBV28	TRBJ2-3	TRBD1	CASSSIPGQGQHTQYF	TGTGCCAGCAGTTCAATTCCGGGACAGGGGCAACATACGCAGTATTTT
NA	TRBV18	TRBJ2-1	NA	CASSRRKHSAYNEQFF	TGTGCCAGCTCCCGAAGGAAGCACTCCGCCTACAATGAGCAGTTCTTC
NA	TRBV18	TRBJ1-1	NA	CASSPLGPTEAFF	TGTGCCAGCTCACCATTAGGGCCCACTGAAGCTTTCTTT